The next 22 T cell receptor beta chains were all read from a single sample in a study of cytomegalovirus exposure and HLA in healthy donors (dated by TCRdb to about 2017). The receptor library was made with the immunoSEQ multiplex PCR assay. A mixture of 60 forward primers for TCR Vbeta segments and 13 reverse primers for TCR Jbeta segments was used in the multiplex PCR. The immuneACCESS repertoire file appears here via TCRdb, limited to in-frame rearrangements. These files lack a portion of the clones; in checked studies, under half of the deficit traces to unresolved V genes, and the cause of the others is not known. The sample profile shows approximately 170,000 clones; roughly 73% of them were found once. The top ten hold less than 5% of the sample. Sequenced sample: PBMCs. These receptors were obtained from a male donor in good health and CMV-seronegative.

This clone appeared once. The CDR3 spells CASREAGGYEQYF. The CDR3 DNA follows: TGTGCCAGCAGAGAGGCAGGGGGCTACGAGCAGTACTTC. This rearrangement joins TRBV6-1 to TRBJ2-7; TRBD1 aligns across 7 bases. Trimming cost V 6 bases and J 3 bases; bases outside gene matches: 5. Germline V gives CDR1 MNHNS, CDR2 SASEGT. The CDR3 is 13 amino acids.

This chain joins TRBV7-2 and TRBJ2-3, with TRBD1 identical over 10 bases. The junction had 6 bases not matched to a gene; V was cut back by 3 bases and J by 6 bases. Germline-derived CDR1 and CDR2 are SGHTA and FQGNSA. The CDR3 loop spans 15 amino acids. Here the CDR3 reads CASSFRQGAIDTQYF. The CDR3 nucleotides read TGTGCCAGCAGCTTTCGACAGGGGGCGATTGATACGCAGTATTTT.

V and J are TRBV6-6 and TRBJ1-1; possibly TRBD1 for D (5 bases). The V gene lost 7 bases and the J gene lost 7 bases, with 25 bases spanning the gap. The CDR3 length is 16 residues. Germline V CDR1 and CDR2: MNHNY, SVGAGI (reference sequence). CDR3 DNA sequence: TGTGCCAGCAAGAAAGGGAGGTGGGAGCAGGGAAGTGAAGCTTTCTTT. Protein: CASKKGRWEQGSEAFF.

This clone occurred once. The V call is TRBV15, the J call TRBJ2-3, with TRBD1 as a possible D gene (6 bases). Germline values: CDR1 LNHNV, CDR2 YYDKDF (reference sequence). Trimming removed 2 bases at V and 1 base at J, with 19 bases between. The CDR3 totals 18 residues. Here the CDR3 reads CATSRPPLRGRGTDTQYF. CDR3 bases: TGTGCCACCAGCAGACCCCCTCTCAGGGGCCGAGGCACAGATACGCAGTATTTT. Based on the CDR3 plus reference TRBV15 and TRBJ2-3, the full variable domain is DAMVIQNPRYQVTQFGKPVTLSCSQTLNHNVMYWYQQKSSQAPKLLFHYYDKDFNNEADTPDNFQSRRPNTSFCFLDIRSPGLGDTAMYLCATSRPPLRGRGTDTQYFGPGTRLTVL.

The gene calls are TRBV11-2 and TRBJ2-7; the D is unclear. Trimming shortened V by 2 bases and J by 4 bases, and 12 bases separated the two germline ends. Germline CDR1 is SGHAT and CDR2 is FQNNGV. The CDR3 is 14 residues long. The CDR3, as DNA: TGTGCCAGCAGCTTACCATCAGGAAAATACGAGCAGTACTTC. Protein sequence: CASSLPSGKYEQYF.

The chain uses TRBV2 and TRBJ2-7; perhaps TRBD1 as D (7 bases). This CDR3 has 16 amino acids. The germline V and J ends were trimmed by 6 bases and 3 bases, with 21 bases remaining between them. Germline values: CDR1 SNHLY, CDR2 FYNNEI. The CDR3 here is CASSVGRRGRNYEQYF. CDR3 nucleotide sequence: TGTGCCAGCAGCGTGGGGCGCAGGGGGAGGAACTACGAGCAGTACTTC. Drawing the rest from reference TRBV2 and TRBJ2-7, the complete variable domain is EPEVTQTPSHQVTQMGQEVILRCVPISNHLYFYWYRQILGQKVEFLVSFYNNEISEKSEIFDDQFSVERPDGSNFTLKIRSTKLEDSAMYFCASSVGRRGRNYEQYFGPGTRLTVT.

This CDR3 reads CASSYGDRGNSPLHF. The CDR3 DNA reads as TGTGCCAGCAGTTACGGGGACAGGGGGAATTCACCCCTCCACTTT. The rearrangement uses TRBV6-5 and TRBJ1-6; 11 nucleotides agree with TRBD1. After removal of 2 bases from V and 7 bases from J, the junction contained 1 base not matched to a gene. Germline-derived CDR1 and CDR2 are MNHEY and SVGAGI. The CDR3 is made up of 15 amino acids.

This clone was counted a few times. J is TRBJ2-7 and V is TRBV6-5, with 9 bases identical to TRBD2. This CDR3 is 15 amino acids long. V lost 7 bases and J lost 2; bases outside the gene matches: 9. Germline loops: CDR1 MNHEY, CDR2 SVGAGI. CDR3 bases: TGTGCCAGCAAAAAGTTTCTAGCGGGGACCTACGAGCAGTACTTC. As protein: CASKKFLAGTYEQYF.

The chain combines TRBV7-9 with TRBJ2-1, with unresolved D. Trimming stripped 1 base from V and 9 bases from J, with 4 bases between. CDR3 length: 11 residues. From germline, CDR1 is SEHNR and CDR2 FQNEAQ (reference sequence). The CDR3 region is CASSLGREQFF. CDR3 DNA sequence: TGTGCCAGCAGCTTAGGTCGTGAGCAGTTCTTC.

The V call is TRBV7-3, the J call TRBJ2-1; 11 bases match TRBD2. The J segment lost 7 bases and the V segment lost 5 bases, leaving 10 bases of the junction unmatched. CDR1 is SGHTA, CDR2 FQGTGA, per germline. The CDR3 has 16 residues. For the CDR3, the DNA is TGTGCCAGCAGCCCCGCGTTAGCGGGGGGGCTGAATGAGCAGTTCTTC. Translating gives CASSPALAGGLNEQFF.

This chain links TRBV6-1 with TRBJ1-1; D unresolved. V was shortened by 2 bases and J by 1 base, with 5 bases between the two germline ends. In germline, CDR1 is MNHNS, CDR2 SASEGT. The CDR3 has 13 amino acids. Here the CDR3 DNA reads TGTGCCAGCAGTGAAACACGGAACACTGAAGCTTTCTTT. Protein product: CASSETRNTEAFF.

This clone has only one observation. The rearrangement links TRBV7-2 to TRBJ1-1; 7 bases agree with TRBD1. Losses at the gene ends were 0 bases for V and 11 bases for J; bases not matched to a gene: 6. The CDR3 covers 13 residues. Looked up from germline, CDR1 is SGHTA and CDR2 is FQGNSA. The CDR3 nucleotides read TGTGCCAGCAGCTTAGCTGACAGGGTTCAGGCTTTCTTT. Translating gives CASSLADRVQAFF. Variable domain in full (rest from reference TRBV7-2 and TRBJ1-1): GAGVSQSPSNKVTEKGKDVELRCDPISGHTALYWYRQSLGQGLEFLIYFQGNSAPDKSGLPSDRFSAERTGGSVSTLTIQRTQQEDSAVYLCASSLADRVQAFFGQGTRLTVV.

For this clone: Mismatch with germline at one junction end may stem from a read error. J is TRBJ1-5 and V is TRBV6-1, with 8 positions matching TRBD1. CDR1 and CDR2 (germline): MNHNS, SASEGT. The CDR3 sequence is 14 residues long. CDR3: CASQPDRGGQPRHF. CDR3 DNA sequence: TGTGCCAGCCAACCTGACAGGGGTGGGCAGCCCCGGCATTTT.

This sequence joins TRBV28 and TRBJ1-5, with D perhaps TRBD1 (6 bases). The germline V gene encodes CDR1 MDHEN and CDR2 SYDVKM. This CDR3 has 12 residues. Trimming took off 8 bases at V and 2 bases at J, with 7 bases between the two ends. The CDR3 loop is CASGGRNQPQHF. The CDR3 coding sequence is TGTGCCAGCGGGGGCCGCAATCAGCCCCAGCATTTT. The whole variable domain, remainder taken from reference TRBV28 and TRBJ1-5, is DVKVTQSSRYLVKRTGEKVFLECVQDMDHENMFWYRQDPGLGLRLIYFSYDVKMKEKGDIPEGYSVSREKKERFSLILESASTNQTSMYLCASGGRNQPQHFGDGTRLSIL.

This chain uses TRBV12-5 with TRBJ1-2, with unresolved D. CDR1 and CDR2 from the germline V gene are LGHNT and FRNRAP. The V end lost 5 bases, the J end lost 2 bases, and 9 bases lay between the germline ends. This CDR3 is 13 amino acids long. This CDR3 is CASGTGNNYGYTF. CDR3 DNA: TGTGCTAGTGGTACCGGGAACAACTATGGCTACACCTTC.

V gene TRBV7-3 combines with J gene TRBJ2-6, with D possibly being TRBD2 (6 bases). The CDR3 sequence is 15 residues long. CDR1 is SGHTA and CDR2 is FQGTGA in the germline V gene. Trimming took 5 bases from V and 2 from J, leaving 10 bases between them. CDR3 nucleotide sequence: TGTGCCAGCAGCCCCGGAGGGACTGGGGCCAACGTCCTGACTTTC. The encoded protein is CASSPGGTGANVLTF.

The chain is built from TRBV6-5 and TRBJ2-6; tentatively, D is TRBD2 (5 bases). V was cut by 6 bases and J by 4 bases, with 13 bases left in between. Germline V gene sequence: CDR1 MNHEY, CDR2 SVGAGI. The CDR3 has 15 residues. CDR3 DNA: TGTGCCAGCAGAGAGGGAGCGACAGGGGCCAACGTCCTGACTTTC. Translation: CASREGATGANVLTF.

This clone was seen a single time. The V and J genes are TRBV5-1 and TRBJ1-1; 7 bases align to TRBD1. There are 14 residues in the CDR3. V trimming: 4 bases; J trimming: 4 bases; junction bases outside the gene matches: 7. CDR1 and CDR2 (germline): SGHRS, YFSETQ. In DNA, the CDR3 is TGCGCCAGCAGCAAGGGACAGTGGGGCACTGAAGCTTTCTTT. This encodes CASSKGQWGTEAFF. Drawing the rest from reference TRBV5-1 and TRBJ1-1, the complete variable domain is KAGVTQTPRYLIKTRGQQVTLSCSPISGHRSVSWYQQTPGQGLQFLFEYFSETQRNKGNFPGRFSGRQFSNSRSEMNVSTLELGDSALYLCASSKGQWGTEAFFGQGTRLTVV.

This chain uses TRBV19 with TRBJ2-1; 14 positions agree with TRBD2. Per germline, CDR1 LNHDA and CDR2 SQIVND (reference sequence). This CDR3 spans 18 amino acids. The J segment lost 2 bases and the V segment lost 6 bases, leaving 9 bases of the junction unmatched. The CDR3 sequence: CASSPGLAGARAYNEQFF. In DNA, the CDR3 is TGTGCCAGTAGCCCGGGACTAGCGGGGGCCCGCGCCTACAATGAGCAGTTCTTC.

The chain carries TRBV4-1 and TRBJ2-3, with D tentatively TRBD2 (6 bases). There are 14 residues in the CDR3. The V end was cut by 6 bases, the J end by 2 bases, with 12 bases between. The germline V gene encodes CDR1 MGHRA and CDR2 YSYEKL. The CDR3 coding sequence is TGCGCCAGCAGTAGTAGCGGTGCCACAGATACGCAGTATTTT. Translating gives CASSSSGATDTQYF.

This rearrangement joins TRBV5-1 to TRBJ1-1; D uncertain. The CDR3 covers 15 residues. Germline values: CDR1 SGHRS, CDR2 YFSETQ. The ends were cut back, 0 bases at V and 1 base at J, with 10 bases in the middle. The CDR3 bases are TGCGCCAGCAGCTTGGGGGCGGGGAGGAACACTGAAGCTTTCTTT. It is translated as CASSLGAGRNTEAFF.

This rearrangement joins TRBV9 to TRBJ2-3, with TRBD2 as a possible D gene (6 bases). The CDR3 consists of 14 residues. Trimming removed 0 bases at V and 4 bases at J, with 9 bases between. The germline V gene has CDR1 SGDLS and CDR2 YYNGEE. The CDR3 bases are TGTGCCAGCAGCGTAGGAGCGGGCTCAGATACGCAGTATTTT. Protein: CASSVGAGSDTQYF.